The 31 T cell receptor beta chains given below trace back to one sample, sequenced in a study of T cell clones after liver transplantation. Here immunoSEQ multiplex PCR was the method, and the copy in TCRdb shows in-frame clones only, minus some. The sample carries approximately 65,000 clones, 90% to 95% recorded once. The source material was CD4+ T cells from blood, sampled approximately 25 months after liver transplant. The receptors were sampled from a human patient who received a liver transplant. The T cells may come from the graft donor.

This clone was recorded only once. This chain uses TRBV18 with TRBJ2-7, with D possibly being TRBD1 (6 bases). V lost 3 bases and J lost 3, with 15 bases in between. CDR1 is KGHSH, CDR2 LQKENI, per germline. The CDR3 contains 15 residues. The CDR3 protein is CASSPPGPGDYEQYF. CDR3 DNA: TGTGCCAGCTCACCTCCGGGCCCAGGGGACTACGAGCAGTACTTC. The whole variable domain, filled in from reference TRBV18 and TRBJ2-7, reads NAGVMQNPRHLVRRRGQEARLRCSPMKGHSHVYWYRQLPEEGLKFMVYLQKENIIDESGMPKERFSAEFPKEGPSILRIQQVVRGDSAAYFCASSPPGPGDYEQYFGPGTRLTVT.

The chain combines TRBV5-4 with TRBJ2-7; possibly TRBD1 for D (6 bases). CDR1 is SGHNT and CDR2 is YYREEE in the germline V gene (reference sequence). Trimming took 4 bases from V and 5 from J, leaving 13 bases between them. The CDR3 length is 13 residues. CDR3: CASSPDSIDEQYF. CDR3 bases: TGTGCCAGCAGCCCGGACAGTATCGACGAGCAGTACTTC.

The V and J genes are TRBV19 and TRBJ2-1; TRBD2 matches 14 bases. Germline CDR1 is LNHDA and CDR2 is SQIVND (reference sequence). Germline trimming cut 7 bases from V and 7 bases from J; bases unmatched to any gene: 9. This CDR3 is built from 16 residues. CDR3 bases: TGTGCCAGTACCCCACAAGGGACTAGCGGGAGAAATGAGCAGTTCTTC. Protein: CASTPQGTSGRNEQFF. The complete variable domain, with remaining parts taken from reference TRBV19 and TRBJ2-1, reads DGGITQSPKYLFRKEGQNVTLSCEQNLNHDAMYWYRQDPGQGLRLIYYSQIVNDFQKGDIAEGYSVSREKKESFPLTVTSAQKNPTAFYLCASTPQGTSGRNEQFFGPGTRLTVL.

The genes are TRBV19 and TRBJ2-7, with a tentative D call TRBD2 (6 bases). Trimming stripped 5 bases from V and 4 bases from J, with 18 bases between. The CDR3 has 15 amino acids. Germline values: CDR1 LNHDA, CDR2 SQIVND (reference sequence). CDR3 in amino acids: CASSPALPGEYEQYF. The CDR3 DNA reads as TGTGCCAGTAGTCCCGCCCTCCCGGGAGAGTACGAGCAGTACTTC.

CDR3 in amino acids: CASSLPGLLENEQYF. DNA of the CDR3: TGTGCCAGCAGTTTACCAGGCCTACTTGAGAACGAGCAGTACTTC. V is TRBV28 and J is TRBJ2-7; D remains ambiguous. V lost 2 bases and J lost 5, with 16 bases in between. The CDR3 sequence is 15 residues long. CDR1 MDHEN and CDR2 SYDVKM come from the germline V gene.

The rearrangement joins TRBV19 to TRBJ2-7; 13 bases map to TRBD2. This CDR3 contains 14 residues. Trimming cost V 7 bases and J 5 bases; bases outside gene matches: 5. CDR1 and CDR2 from the germline V gene are LNHDA and SQIVND (reference sequence). In DNA, the CDR3 is TGTGCCAGTAAGGAGACTAGCGGGAGGAACGAGCAGTACTTC. Translation gives CASKETSGRNEQYF.

This chain connects TRBV19 to TRBJ2-6; 11 nucleotides agree with TRBD2. The germline gives CDR1 LNHDA, CDR2 SQIVND (reference sequence). The ends lost 7 bases at V and 0 bases at J; junction bases unmatched: 5. There are 17 residues in the CDR3. CDR3 DNA sequence: TGTGCCAGTACTCCGACTAGCGGGACCTCTGGGGCCAACGTCCTGACTTTC. Residues: CASTPTSGTSGANVLTF.

This chain joins TRBV5-6 and TRBJ1-2; D gene ambiguous. Germline CDR1 is SGHDT and CDR2 is YYEEEE. V dropped 4 bases and J dropped 7 bases, with 11 bases sitting between them. This CDR3 has 12 residues. The CDR3 is CASSPRFGGYTF. For the CDR3, the DNA is TGTGCCAGCAGCCCTCGCTTCGGTGGCTACACCTTC.

This clone was seen only a few times. The gene calls are TRBV5-1 and TRBJ1-2; 9 nucleotides align to TRBD1. Germline V gene lookup returns CDR1 SGHRS and CDR2 YFSETQ. The CDR3 is 14 residues long. The ends lost 6 bases at V and 4 bases at J; junction bases unmatched: 7. This CDR3 is CASNLQGAGYGYTF. For the CDR3, the DNA is TGCGCCAGCAACCTACAGGGGGCAGGCTATGGCTACACCTTC.

The sample holds a few counts of this clone. This chain connects TRBV11-3 to TRBJ2-5; a weak D match, TRBD1 (6 bases). CDR1 is SGHNT, CDR2 YENEEA, per germline. The V and J ends lost 2 bases and 2 bases respectively, with 9 bases between them. The CDR3 has 14 amino acids. CDR3 in amino acids: CASSLQGWQETQYF. DNA of the CDR3: TGTGCCAGCAGCTTACAGGGGTGGCAAGAGACCCAGTACTTC.

The V call is TRBV2, the J call TRBJ1-2; no firm D call. In germline, CDR1 is SNHLY, CDR2 FYNNEI. This CDR3 has 14 amino acids. V lost 0 bases, J lost 6 bases, and 11 bases lay in between. CDR3 nucleotide sequence: TGTGCCAGCAGTGAAGCGCTTCAGACTGATGGCTACACCTTC. Translation: CASSEALQTDGYTF.

This clone was seen once. The V call is TRBV5-6, the J call TRBJ1-1; D is ambiguous. This CDR3 region has 16 residues. Germline CDR1 reads SGHDT; CDR2 reads YYEEEE. V was trimmed by 0 bases and J by 0 bases, leaving 12 bases between them. The CDR3 region is CASSLAYGNMNTEAFF. CDR3 coding DNA: TGTGCCAGCAGCTTGGCCTATGGCAATATGAACACTGAAGCTTTCTTT.

V usage is TRBV6-1 and J usage is TRBJ1-2; D is uncertain. Germline-derived CDR1 and CDR2 are MNHNS and SASEGT. V dropped 1 base and J dropped 3 bases, with 15 bases sitting between them. The CDR3 runs to 16 residues. The CDR3 nucleotides are TGTGCCAGCAGTGAAGGCCCGGTGGGCAGAGACTATGGCTACACCTTC. Its translation is CASSEGPVGRDYGYTF.

This clone was picked up a small number of times. CDR3 loop: CASGSQGGAYNEQFF. CDR3 DNA sequence: TGTGCCAGTGGGTCACAGGGAGGGGCTTACAATGAGCAGTTCTTC. The chain recombines TRBV19 with TRBJ2-1; TRBD2 is a possible D gene (7 bases). The CDR3 covers 15 residues. V shed 8 bases and J shed 4 bases, with 18 bases lying between them. Looked up from germline, CDR1 is LNHDA and CDR2 is SQIVND (reference sequence).

This clone was picked up one time. V and J are TRBV19 and TRBJ1-5; D is unclear. Trimming cost V 7 bases and J 0 bases, with 10 bases left between them. Germline assignment: CDR1 LNHDA and CDR2 SQIVND (reference sequence). This CDR3 spans 14 amino acids. The CDR3 here is CASTSILSNQPQHF. The CDR3 nucleotides are TGTGCCAGTACGTCGATTCTTAGCAATCAGCCCCAGCATTTT.

V is TRBV5-6 and J is TRBJ2-7; no clear D. The V and J ends lost 0 bases and 3 bases respectively, with 4 bases between them. Germline lookup yields CDR1 SGHDT and CDR2 YYEEEE. The CDR3 runs to 12 residues. The DNA for the CDR3 is TGTGCCAGCAGCTTGGGGATCTACGAGCAGTACTTC. Its protein is CASSLGIYEQYF.

J is TRBJ1-1 and V is TRBV4-1, with D perhaps TRBD1 (5 bases). Trimming took off 5 bases at V and 4 bases at J, with 17 bases between the two ends. The CDR3 is 15 amino acids. The germline V gene encodes CDR1 MGHRA and CDR2 YSYEKL. In DNA form, the CDR3 reads TGCGCCAGCAGCACCCAGACAGTTTCCCTCACTGAAGCTTTCTTT. Protein: CASSTQTVSLTEAFF.

The chain is built from TRBV7-2 and TRBJ2-1; the match to TRBD2 covers 7 bases. This CDR3 is 15 amino acids long. Losses at the gene ends were 5 bases for V and 7 bases for J; bases not matched to a gene: 11. Germline V CDR1 and CDR2: SGHTA, FQGNSA. The CDR3 nucleotides are TGTGCCAGCAGCCTGGTAACGGGGGGTGGAAATGAGCAGTTCTTC. Translated: CASSLVTGGGNEQFF. The variable domain in full, with the rest retrieved from reference TRBV7-2 and TRBJ2-1, is GAGVSQSPSNKVTEKGKDVELRCDPISGHTALYWYRQSLGQGLEFLIYFQGNSAPDKSGLPSDRFSAERTGGSVSTLTIQRTQQEDSAVYLCASSLVTGGGNEQFFGPGTRLTVL.

The rearrangement joins TRBV5-1 to TRBJ2-1; possible D gene TRBD1, 5 bases. Trimming stripped 4 bases from V and 1 base from J, with 9 bases between. Germline V gives CDR1 SGHRS, CDR2 YFSETQ. The CDR3 consists of 14 residues. The CDR3 DNA sequence: TGCGCCAGCAGCACGCAGGGTTCCTACAATGAGCAGTTCTTC. Translated, it gives CASSTQGSYNEQFF.

The V gene is TRBV25-1, the J gene TRBJ1-2; no firm D call. The germline gives CDR1 MGHDK, CDR2 SYGVNS. This CDR3 is built from 13 residues. The ends were cut back, 4 bases at V and 1 base at J, with 7 bases in the middle. In nucleotides, the CDR3 is TGTGCCAGCAGTGTTGAAGTTAACTATGGCTACACCTTC. It specifies CASSVEVNYGYTF.

The chain couples TRBV11-3 to TRBJ2-7; the D gene is possibly TRBD1 (6 bases). Germline V CDR1 and CDR2: SGHNT, YENEEA. V lost 4 bases, J lost 9 bases, and 16 bases lay in between. CDR3 length: 13 amino acids. CDR3 nucleotide sequence: TGTGCCAGCAGCTCCCCTATTTTACAGGGGCAGTACTTC. Translating it yields CASSSPILQGQYF.

The V and J genes are TRBV19 and TRBJ2-1, with D tentatively TRBD2 (5 bases). V was clipped by 7 bases and J by 5 bases, with 12 bases between them. Germline V CDR1 and CDR2: LNHDA, SQIVND (reference sequence). The CDR3 is made up of 13 amino acids. CDR3 DNA: TGTGCCAGTAAACGGGGAGACGACAATGAGCAGTTCTTC. As protein: CASKRGDDNEQFF.

The genes are TRBV5-1 and TRBJ1-4, with D hard to call. This CDR3 has 16 residues. Germline V gives CDR1 SGHRS, CDR2 YFSETQ. Trimming left V 5 bases short and J 5 bases short, with 19 bases between. CDR3 nucleotide sequence: TGCGCCAGCAGTTGGAGCGTGAGGGAGGCCAATGAAAAACTGTTTTTT. This translates into CASSWSVREANEKLFF.

This sequence joins TRBV10-3 and TRBJ2-7, with 10 bases identical to TRBD1. CDR3 size: 15 residues. With V trimmed by 6 bases and J by 0 bases, 5 bases remained unmatched. The germline gives CDR1 ENHRY, CDR2 SYGVKD. The CDR3 here is CAIRSGTGASYEQYF. CDR3 nucleotides: TGTGCCATCAGGTCCGGGACAGGGGCCTCCTACGAGCAGTACTTC.

J is TRBJ2-2 and V is TRBV5-1, with 7 bases identical to TRBD1. The CDR3 spans 14 residues. V lost 4 bases and J lost 5; bases outside the gene matches: 5. Germline CDR1 reads SGHRS; CDR2 reads YFSETQ. The CDR3, as DNA: TGCGCCAGCAGCCCAGGGACAGTTACCGGGGAGCTGTTTTTT. Translation gives CASSPGTVTGELFF.

The table lists this clone with a count of one. The chain links TRBV19 to TRBJ2-1; 10 bases are shared with TRBD2. J gave up 7 bases and V 3 bases, and 9 bases lay outside the gene matches. The CDR3 extends over 16 amino acids. Germline V gene sequence: CDR1 LNHDA, CDR2 SQIVND (reference sequence). DNA of the CDR3: TGTGCCAGTAGTATCGTAAGCGGGAGGGCCGGGAATGAGCAGTTCTTC. It yields the protein CASSIVSGRAGNEQFF.

The CDR3 DNA sequence: TGTGCCACTCATGAAGGATGGGGCTACACCTTC. Amino acid sequence: CATHEGWGYTF. This chain uses TRBV28 with TRBJ1-2; D remains unclear. CDR1 is MDHEN, CDR2 SYDVKM, per germline. V was shortened by 10 bases and J by 8 bases, with 14 bases between the two germline ends. CDR3 length: 11 residues.

The chain combines TRBV30 with TRBJ2-1; the D call may be TRBD1 or TRBD2 (7 bases each). From germline, CDR1 is GTSNPN and CDR2 SVGIG (reference sequence). Trimming took off 3 bases at V and 3 bases at J, with 18 bases between the two ends. CDR3 size: 16 residues. CDR3 residues: CAWRGGGTKVYNEQFF. CDR3 DNA: TGTGCCTGGAGAGGGGGCGGGACTAAGGTCTACAATGAGCAGTTCTTC. The full variable domain, in which reference TRBV30 and TRBJ2-1 provide the parts outside the CDR3, is SQTIHQWPATLVQPVGSPLSLECTVEGTSNPNLYWYRQAAGRGLQLLFYSVGIGQISSEVPQNLSASRPQDRQFILSSKKLLLSDSGFYLCAWRGGGTKVYNEQFFGPGTRLTVL.

The rearrangement joins TRBV4-1 to TRBJ1-2; no clear D gene. The CDR3 has 13 residues. Germline V gene lookup returns CDR1 MGHRA and CDR2 YSYEKL. Trimming took off 5 bases at V and 4 bases at J, with 11 bases between the two ends. The CDR3 bases are TGCGCCAGCAGCTCACCCCGGGTCTATGGCTACACCTTC. It yields the protein CASSSPRVYGYTF.

The CDR3 DNA reads TGTGCCAGCAGCCAGAAGGACGCCCGGGACAGTCCTTACAATGAGCAGTTCTTC. Translating it yields CASSQKDARDSPYNEQFF. V usage is TRBV11-3 and J usage is TRBJ2-1; 7 positions agree with TRBD1. The CDR3 extends over 18 amino acids. Per germline, CDR1 SGHNT and CDR2 YENEEA. Trimming removed 5 bases from V and 4 bases from J; junction bases left unmatched: 17.

CDR3 in amino acids: CASSLIRNPYEQYF. CDR3 bases: TGTGCCAGCAGCTTAATTCGGAATCCCTACGAGCAGTACTTC. The rearrangement links TRBV11-2 to TRBJ2-7; D not resolved. CDR1 is SGHAT and CDR2 is FQNNGV in the germline V gene. The CDR3 sequence is 14 residues long. V was pared by 2 bases and J by 2 bases, with 10 bases between.